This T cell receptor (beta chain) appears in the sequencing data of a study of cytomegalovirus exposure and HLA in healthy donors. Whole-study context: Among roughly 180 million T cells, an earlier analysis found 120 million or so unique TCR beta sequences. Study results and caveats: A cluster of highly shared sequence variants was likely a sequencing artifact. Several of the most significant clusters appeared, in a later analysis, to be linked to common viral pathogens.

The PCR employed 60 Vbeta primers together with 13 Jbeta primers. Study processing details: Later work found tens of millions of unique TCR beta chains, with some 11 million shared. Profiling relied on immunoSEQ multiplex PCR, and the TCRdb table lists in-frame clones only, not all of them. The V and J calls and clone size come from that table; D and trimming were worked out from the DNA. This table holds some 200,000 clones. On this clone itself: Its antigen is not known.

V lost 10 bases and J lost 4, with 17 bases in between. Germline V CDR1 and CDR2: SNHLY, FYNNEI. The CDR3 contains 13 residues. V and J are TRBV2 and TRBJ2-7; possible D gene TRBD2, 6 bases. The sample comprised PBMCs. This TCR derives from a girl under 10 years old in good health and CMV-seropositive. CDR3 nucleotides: TGTGCCACAAGGAACCCGCGGGATTACGAGCAGTACTTC. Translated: CATRNPRDYEQYF.